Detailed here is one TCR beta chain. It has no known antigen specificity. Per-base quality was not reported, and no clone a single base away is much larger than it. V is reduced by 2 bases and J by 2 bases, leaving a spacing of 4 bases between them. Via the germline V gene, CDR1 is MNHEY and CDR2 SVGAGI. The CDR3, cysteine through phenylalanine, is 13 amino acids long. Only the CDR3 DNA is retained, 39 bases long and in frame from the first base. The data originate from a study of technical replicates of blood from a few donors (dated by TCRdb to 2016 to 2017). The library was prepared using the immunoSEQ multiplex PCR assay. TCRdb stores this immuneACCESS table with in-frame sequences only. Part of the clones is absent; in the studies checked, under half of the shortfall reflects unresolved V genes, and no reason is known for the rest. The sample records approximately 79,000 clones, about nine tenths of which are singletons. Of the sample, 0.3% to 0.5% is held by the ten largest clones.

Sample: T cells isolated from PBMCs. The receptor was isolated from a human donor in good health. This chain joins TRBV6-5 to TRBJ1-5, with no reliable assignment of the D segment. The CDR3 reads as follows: CASSYHGNQPQHF. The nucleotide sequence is TGTGCCAGCAGTTACCATGGCAATCAGCCCCAGCATTTT.